This T cell receptor beta chain emerged from a study of memory CD4+ T cells and cytomegalovirus serostatus. This CDR3 region has 16 residues. V gave up 4 bases and J gave up 11 bases, with 27 bases separating them. CDR1 SGHTS and CDR2 YDEGEE come from the germline V gene. Single viable CD3+CD4+CD8-CD45RO+ cells were sorted as the memory CD4+ T cells. Produced via immunoSEQ multiplex PCR; TCRdb's table is partial and in-frame only. The sample holds 55,000 or so clones, 80% seen once. Sequenced: memory CD4+ T cells from blood. This chain links TRBV5-8 with TRBJ1-1; D may be TRBD1 (6 bases). The TCR originated in an adult in good health and CMV-seropositive. CDR3 sequence reads: CASSPGWTAVKGDAFF. DNA of the CDR3: TGTGCCAGCAGCCCCGGGTGGACTGCCGTGAAGGGGGACGCTTTCTTT.